Below, 16 T cell receptor beta chains from the same sample are listed, as sequenced in a study of blood T cell repertoires in COVID-19. Only in-frame clones appear in the TCRdb table, and some are missing; sequencing was by immunoSEQ multiplex PCR. The sample shows about 330,000 clones, about 92% of them seen only once. What was sequenced was PBMCs or T cells enriched from blood (not recorded which). All receptors come from a woman aged 25 to 39 who had recovered from COVID-19.

This sequence joins TRBV7-3 and TRBJ2-1, with 13 bases lining up with TRBD2. The junction had 4 bases not matched to a gene; V was cut back by 3 bases and J by 8 bases. The CDR3 runs to 15 residues. Germline values: CDR1 SGHTA, CDR2 FQGTGA. The CDR3: CASSLGLAGFDEQFF. The CDR3 DNA sequence: TGTGCCAGCAGCTTGGGACTAGCGGGATTCGATGAGCAGTTCTTC.

This sequence joins TRBV4-1 and TRBJ2-7, with D perhaps TRBD2 (5 bases). The V end was cut by 4 bases, the J end by 1 base, with 11 bases between. CDR1 and CDR2 (germline): MGHRA, YSYEKL. The CDR3 is made up of 14 amino acids. CDR3 residues: CASSLSGLSYEQYF. The CDR3 region has the DNA TGCGCCAGCAGCCTCTCGGGGTTATCCTACGAGCAGTACTTC.

CDR3 in amino acids: CASSLEGQNTGELFF. The CDR3, as DNA: TGCGCCAGCAGCTTGGAGGGACAGAACACCGGGGAGCTGTTTTTT. The chain combines TRBV5-1 with TRBJ2-2, with D maybe TRBD1 (6 bases). Germline V CDR1 and CDR2: SGHRS, YFSETQ. V lost 0 bases, J lost 1 base, and 7 bases lay in between. This CDR3 region has 15 residues.

The chain uses TRBV9 and TRBJ1-5, with TRBD1 matching 9 bases. The germline V gene has CDR1 SGDLS and CDR2 YYNGEE. Germline trimming cut 3 bases from V and 7 bases from J; bases unmatched to any gene: 5. The CDR3 totals 14 residues. This chain's CDR3 is CASSATGGRQPQHF. The CDR3 bases are TGTGCCAGCAGCGCCACAGGGGGCCGGCAGCCCCAGCATTTT.

CDR3 residues: CASSLDRYGYTF. The CDR3 DNA reads TGTGCCAGCAGCCTGGACAGATATGGCTACACCTTC. This chain uses TRBV6-2 or TRBV6-3 with TRBJ1-2; tentative D call: TRBD1 (6 bases). Between the trimmed V and J ends, which lost 6 bases and 5 bases, there was a span of 10 bases. The CDR3 has 12 residues. The germline CDR1 and CDR2 sequences are MNHEY and SVGEGT.

The CDR3 here is CAIRGANTEAFF. CDR3 DNA sequence: TGTGCCATCCGGGGAGCGAACACTGAAGCTTTCTTT. The chain couples TRBV10-3 to TRBJ1-1; no definite D call. V lost 8 bases, J lost 1 base, and 8 bases lay in between. This CDR3 has 12 residues. Looked up from germline, CDR1 is ENHRY and CDR2 is SYGVKD.

The DNA for the CDR3 is TGTGCCAGCAGCTTAGCAATATCGAGACAGGACACCTACGAGCAGTACTTC. This gives the protein CASSLAISRQDTYEQYF. The chain is built from TRBV7-2 and TRBJ2-7, with D possibly matching TRBD1 (6 bases). The CDR3 consists of 17 residues. Trimming took off 0 bases at V and 2 bases at J, with 17 bases between the two ends. The germline V gene encodes CDR1 SGHTA and CDR2 FQGNSA.

The chain has TRBV13 and TRBJ2-1; 14 bases are shared with TRBD2. Germline V gives CDR1 PRHDT, CDR2 FYEKMQ (reference sequence). The junction had 13 bases not matched to a gene; V was cut back by 5 bases and J by 4 bases. This CDR3 has 19 residues. CDR3 region: CASSPEGTSGSPAYNEQFF. Here the CDR3 DNA reads TGTGCCAGCAGCCCCGAGGGGACTAGCGGGAGCCCCGCATACAATGAGCAGTTCTTC.

This clone showed up just once. The rearrangement uses TRBV11-3 and TRBJ2-5; unclear D gene. Deletions cut 6 bases from V and 1 base from J, with 12 bases between. Germline assignment: CDR1 SGHNT and CDR2 YENEEA. This CDR3 is 14 amino acids long. CDR3: CASSFAAIQETQYF. As DNA, the CDR3 is TGTGCCAGCAGTTTTGCGGCGATCCAAGAGACCCAGTACTTC. Full variable domain (rest looked up from reference TRBV11-3 and TRBJ2-5): EAGVVQSPRYKIIEKKQPVAFWCNPISGHNTLYWYLQNLGQGPELLIRYENEEAVDDSQLPKDRFSAERLKGVDSTLKIQPAELGDSAVYLCASSFAAIQETQYFGPGTRLLVL.

The chain is built from TRBV19 and TRBJ2-5; a possible D gene is TRBD2 (6 bases). Trimming took 7 bases from V and 5 from J, leaving 17 bases between them. Germline V lookup: CDR1 LNHDA, CDR2 SQIVND (reference sequence). CDR3 length equals 14 residues. For the CDR3, the DNA is TGTGCCAGTACGGCGGGGCAGAATCTCGAGACCCAGTACTTC. Protein sequence: CASTAGQNLETQYF.

The V call is TRBV7-2, the J call TRBJ2-3, with TRBD2 matching 7 bases. CDR1 is SGHTA, CDR2 FQGNSA, per germline. The length of the CDR3 is 15 residues. With V trimmed by 4 bases and J by 3 bases, 7 bases remained unmatched. The CDR3 reads CASSSPGGSTDTQYF. CDR3 DNA: TGTGCCAGCAGCTCTCCTGGCGGGAGTACAGATACGCAGTATTTT.

The chain carries TRBV5-6 and TRBJ1-2; 8 bases agree with TRBD1. This CDR3 is 15 amino acids long. Germline V gene lookup returns CDR1 SGHDT and CDR2 YYEEEE. Trimming took 2 bases from V and 7 from J; bases not matched to a gene: 10. The chain's CDR3 is CASSLVDREGGGYTF. CDR3 coding DNA: TGTGCCAGCAGCTTAGTGGACAGGGAGGGTGGTGGCTACACCTTC. The full variable domain, rest sourced from reference TRBV5-6 and TRBJ1-2, is DAGVTQSPTHLIKTRGQQVTLRCSPKSGHDTVSWYQQALGQGPQFIFQYYEEEERQRGNFPDRFSGHQFPNYSSELNVNALLLGDSALYLCASSLVDREGGGYTFGSGTRLTVV.

The chain has TRBV30 and TRBJ1-2; D gene uncertain. Germline values: CDR1 GTSNPN, CDR2 SVGIG (reference sequence). V was cut by 2 bases and J by 6 bases, with 16 bases left in between. The CDR3 length is 14 residues. Written as DNA, the CDR3 is TGTGCCTGGAGTATTCAGGCAGCTTTTAATGGCTACACCTTC. It yields the protein CAWSIQAAFNGYTF.

V and J are TRBV29-1 and TRBJ2-1; 13 nucleotides line up with TRBD2. This CDR3 contains 15 residues. V shed 4 bases, J shed 10 bases, and the junction held 10 bases outside the gene matches. Germline CDR1 and CDR2: SQVTM and ANQGSEA. CDR3 residues: CSVGPTSGRRREQFF. The DNA of the CDR3 is TGCAGCGTTGGTCCGACTAGCGGGAGGCGAAGAGAGCAGTTCTTC.

The chain combines TRBV6-5 with TRBJ1-2; D gene uncertain. Germline CDR1 is MNHEY and CDR2 is SVGAGI. The CDR3 loop spans 13 amino acids. Trimming stripped 5 bases from V and 4 bases from J, with 11 bases between. The CDR3 sequence is CASSPRSLYGYTF. The CDR3 region has the DNA TGTGCCAGCAGTCCCCGTAGCCTCTATGGCTACACCTTC.

This clone was found a few times. The chain combines TRBV28 with TRBJ2-7; D unresolved. CDR3 length equals 14 residues. CDR1 is MDHEN and CDR2 is SYDVKM in the germline V gene. V was shortened by 2 bases and J by 9 bases, with 17 bases between the two germline ends. Here the CDR3 DNA reads TGTGCCAGCAGTTTAACTGGCCGACGGGTTGGGCAGTACTTC. It codes for CASSLTGRRVGQYF.